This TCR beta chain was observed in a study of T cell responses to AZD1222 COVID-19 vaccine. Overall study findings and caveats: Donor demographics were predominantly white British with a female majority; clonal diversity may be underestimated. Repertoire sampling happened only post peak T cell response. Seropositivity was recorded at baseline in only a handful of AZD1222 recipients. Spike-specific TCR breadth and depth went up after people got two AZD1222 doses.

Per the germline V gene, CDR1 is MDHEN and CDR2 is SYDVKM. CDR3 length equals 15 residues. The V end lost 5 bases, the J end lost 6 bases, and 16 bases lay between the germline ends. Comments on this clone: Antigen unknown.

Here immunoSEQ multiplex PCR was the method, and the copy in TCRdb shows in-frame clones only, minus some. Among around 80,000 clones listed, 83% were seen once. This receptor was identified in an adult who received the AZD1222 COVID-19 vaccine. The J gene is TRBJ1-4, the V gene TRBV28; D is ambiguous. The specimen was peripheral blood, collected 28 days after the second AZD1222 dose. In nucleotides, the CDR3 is TGTGCCAGCAGTCCCACCCCCGGGAGGGATGAAAAACTGTTTTTT. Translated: CASSPTPGRDEKLFF.